This T cell receptor (beta chain) was identified during a study of blood T cell repertoires in COVID-19. Unmatched junction bases numbered 5, after V lost 8 bases and J lost 7 bases. Germline CDR1 MGHRA, CDR2 YSYEKL. The length of the CDR3 is 13 residues. This clone was seen a single time. Only in-frame clones appear in the TCRdb table, and some are missing; sequencing was by immunoSEQ multiplex PCR. The table includes around 170,000 clones, under 85% detected once. This receptor was obtained from a woman aged 40 to 50 with acute or convalescent COVID-19. The specimen was peripheral blood. The V gene is TRBV4-1, the J gene TRBJ2-1, with 10 bases lining up with TRBD1. The CDR3 region is CASSRDRGNEQFF. The CDR3 DNA follows: TGCGCCAGCTCTAGGGACAGGGGAAATGAGCAGTTCTTC.